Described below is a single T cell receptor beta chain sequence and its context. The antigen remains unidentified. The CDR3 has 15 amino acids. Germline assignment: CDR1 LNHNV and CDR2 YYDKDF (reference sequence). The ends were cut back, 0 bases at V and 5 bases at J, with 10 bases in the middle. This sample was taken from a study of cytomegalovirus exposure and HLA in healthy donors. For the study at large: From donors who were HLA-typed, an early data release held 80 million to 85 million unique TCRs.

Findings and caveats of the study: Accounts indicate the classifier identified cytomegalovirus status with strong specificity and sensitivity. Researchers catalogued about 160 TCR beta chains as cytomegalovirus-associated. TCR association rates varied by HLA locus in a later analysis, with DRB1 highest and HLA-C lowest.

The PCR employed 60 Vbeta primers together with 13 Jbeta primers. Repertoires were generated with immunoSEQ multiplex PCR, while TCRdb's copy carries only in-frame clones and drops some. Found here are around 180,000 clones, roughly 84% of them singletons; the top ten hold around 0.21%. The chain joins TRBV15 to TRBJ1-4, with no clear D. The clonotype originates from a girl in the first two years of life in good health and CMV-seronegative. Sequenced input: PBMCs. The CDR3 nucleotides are TGTGCCACCAGCAGAGATTTAGGAGGAAATGAAAAACTGTTTTTT. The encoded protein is CATSRDLGGNEKLFF.